Below are 21 T cell receptor beta chains sequenced from a single sample in a study of OX40 agonist ivuxolimab in advanced cancers. The repertoire was sequenced with immunoSEQ multiplex PCR; TCRdb's copy has only in-frame clones and lacks some. In the table there are tens of thousands of clones, roughly 89% of which are singletons. The sequencing here drew on CD4+ or CD8+ T cells sorted from blood, taken in a trial of the OX40 agonist ivuxolimab. The receptor source for this set is an adult with an advanced solid tumor such as melanoma, head and neck, liver or kidney cancer.

This chain uses TRBV30 with TRBJ2-5; 10 bases match TRBD2. V dropped 0 bases and J dropped 5; count of bases not matched to a gene: 9. The CDR3 contains 16 residues. Germline CDR1 and CDR2: GTSNPN and SVGIG (reference sequence). DNA of the CDR3: TGTGCCTGGAGTGTTTTTGGTCTAGCGGGAGATGAGACCCAGTACTTC. The encoded protein is CAWSVFGLAGDETQYF.

This sequence joins TRBV30 and TRBJ2-3; D remains unclear. Germline loops: CDR1 GTSNPN, CDR2 SVGIG (reference sequence). V was shortened by 2 bases and J by 4 bases, with 16 bases between the two germline ends. The CDR3 is made up of 15 amino acids. The CDR3 nucleotides are TGTGCCTGGAGTCCCATGAGTGCGGAGCCAGATACGCAGTATTTT. It yields the protein CAWSPMSAEPDTQYF.

This sequence joins TRBV2 and TRBJ2-7; D remains ambiguous. Trimming removed 6 bases at V and 2 bases at J, with 5 bases between. Germline CDR1 SNHLY, CDR2 FYNNEI. The CDR3 has 11 amino acids. CDR3 sequence: CASRGTYEQYF. In DNA form, the CDR3 reads TGTGCCAGCAGGGGGACCTACGAGCAGTACTTC.

This clone was seen a single time. The chain recombines TRBV27 with TRBJ2-1; 8 bases agree with TRBD1. The J segment lost 2 bases and the V segment lost 4 bases, leaving 4 bases of the junction unmatched. The CDR3 has 15 residues. Germline V gives CDR1 MNHEY, CDR2 SMNVEV (reference sequence). CDR3 protein: CASSYSDRAYNEQFF. Written as DNA, the CDR3 is TGTGCCAGCAGTTACTCGGACAGGGCCTACAATGAGCAGTTCTTC.

The V call is TRBV9, the J call TRBJ2-2, with 9 bases matching TRBD1. Looked up from germline, CDR1 is SGDLS and CDR2 is YYNGEE. The CDR3 spans 18 residues. With 3 bases clipped from V and 4 bases from J, the junction kept 13 bases outside the gene matches. The CDR3 nucleotides are TGTGCCAGCAGCGCTTTACAGGGGGCGTGGGAACGCACCGGGGAGCTGTTTTTT. Translated: CASSALQGAWERTGELFF.

The chain joins TRBV18 to TRBJ1-1; D call uncertain. Germline lookup yields CDR1 KGHSH and CDR2 LQKENI. This CDR3 is built from 17 residues. The V end was cut by 3 bases, the J end by 0 bases, with 17 bases between. The chain's CDR3 is CASSPGNHPTLNTEAFF. The CDR3 DNA reads TGTGCCAGCTCACCGGGAAACCATCCGACCCTGAACACTGAAGCTTTCTTT.

This rearrangement joins TRBV13 to TRBJ1-2; D unresolved. This CDR3 region has 14 residues. V lost 0 bases and J 5 bases, leaving 10 bases between the germline ends. Germline values: CDR1 PRHDT, CDR2 FYEKMQ (reference sequence). The DNA for the CDR3 is TGTGCCAGCAGCTTAGGCCCTGCCTTTTATGGCTACACCTTC. Translated, it gives CASSLGPAFYGYTF.

This chain connects TRBV2 to TRBJ1-1; TRBD1 matches 8 bases. Germline lookup yields CDR1 SNHLY and CDR2 FYNNEI. With 1 base clipped from V and 4 bases from J, the junction kept 5 bases outside the gene matches. The CDR3 is 15 amino acids. CDR3 nucleotides: TGTGCCAGCAGTGAAGTGGACAGGGAGGGCACTGAAGCTTTCTTT. Encoded protein: CASSEVDREGTEAFF. The full variable domain, in which reference TRBV2 and TRBJ1-1 provide the parts outside the CDR3, is EPEVTQTPSHQVTQMGQEVILRCVPISNHLYFYWYRQILGQKVEFLVSFYNNEISEKSEIFDDQFSVERPDGSNFTLKIRSTKLEDSAMYFCASSEVDREGTEAFFGQGTRLTVV.

The rearrangement joins TRBV19 to TRBJ1-5; a weak D match, TRBD1 (5 bases). CDR3 length: 15 amino acids. V was trimmed by 6 bases and J by 3 bases, leaving 15 bases between them. In germline, CDR1 is LNHDA, CDR2 SQIVND (reference sequence). This chain's CDR3 is CASSALGGNNQPQHF. Here the CDR3 DNA reads TGTGCCAGTAGCGCTCTCGGGGGGAACAATCAGCCCCAGCATTTT.

The rearrangement uses TRBV5-6 and TRBJ2-5; unclear D gene. V shed 0 bases and J shed 6 bases, with 12 bases lying between them. The CDR3 sequence is 14 residues long. Germline V gene sequence: CDR1 SGHDT, CDR2 YYEEEE. This CDR3 is CASSLAAGRKTQYF. Here the CDR3 DNA reads TGTGCCAGCAGCTTGGCGGCAGGCCGAAAGACCCAGTACTTC. Combining the CDR3 with reference TRBV5-6 and TRBJ2-5 gives the whole variable domain DAGVTQSPTHLIKTRGQQVTLRCSPKSGHDTVSWYQQALGQGPQFIFQYYEEEERQRGNFPDRFSGHQFPNYSSELNVNALLLGDSALYLCASSLAAGRKTQYFGPGTRLLVL.

This clone was detected only a few times. V usage is TRBV28 and J usage is TRBJ1-2; 7 nucleotides agree with TRBD1. Germline values: CDR1 MDHEN, CDR2 SYDVKM. V shed 4 bases, J shed 5 bases, and the junction held 4 bases outside the gene matches. The CDR3 has 13 amino acids. CDR3: CASSSGQIYGYTF. Written as DNA, the CDR3 is TGTGCCAGCAGTTCGGGACAGATTTATGGCTACACCTTC.

The J gene is TRBJ1-6, the V gene TRBV2; TRBD1 agrees at 7 bases. In germline, CDR1 is SNHLY, CDR2 FYNNEI. V shed 3 bases and J 6 bases; nucleotides not matched to a gene: 8. The length of the CDR3 is 16 residues. The CDR3 nucleotides read TGTGCCAGCAGTGAGATCCGGGACAGACTTAATTCACCCCTCCACTTT. Its protein is CASSEIRDRLNSPLHF. Looking up the rest from reference TRBV2 and TRBJ1-6 gives the full variable domain: EPEVTQTPSHQVTQMGQEVILRCVPISNHLYFYWYRQILGQKVEFLVSFYNNEISEKSEIFDDQFSVERPDGSNFTLKIRSTKLEDSAMYFCASSEIRDRLNSPLHFGNGTRLTVT.

The chain has TRBV29-1 and TRBJ1-4, with 7 positions matching TRBD1. Germline loops: CDR1 SQVTM, CDR2 ANQGSEA. Trimming removed 7 bases from V and 4 bases from J; junction bases left unmatched: 6. The CDR3 contains 13 residues. CDR3 nucleotide sequence: TGCAGCGCTAACGGGGACAGTAATGAAAAACTGTTTTTT. It translates to CSANGDSNEKLFF.

J is TRBJ2-7 and V is TRBV7-9; 9 nucleotides align to TRBD2. CDR3 length: 16 amino acids. Germline assignment: CDR1 SEHNR and CDR2 FQNEAQ (reference sequence). J lost 4 bases, V lost 0 bases, and 7 bases had no gene match. The CDR3: CASSLASLAGLYEQYF. CDR3 nucleotides: TGTGCCAGCAGCTTAGCGTCACTAGCGGGTCTTTACGAGCAGTACTTC.

The chain uses TRBV5-1 and TRBJ1-1; 9 nucleotides align to TRBD1. The V and J ends lost 4 bases and 0 bases, in that order; junction bases with no gene match: 13. This CDR3 region has 18 residues. CDR1 and CDR2 from the germline V gene are SGHRS and YFSETQ. This CDR3 is CASSRPGQGRAMNTEAFF. The DNA for the CDR3 is TGCGCCAGCAGCAGACCGGGACAGGGAAGGGCCATGAACACTGAAGCTTTCTTT.

J is TRBJ2-1 and V is TRBV27, with 9 bases that match TRBD1. The germline V gene has CDR1 MNHEY and CDR2 SMNVEV (reference sequence). Trimming took 3 bases from V and 8 from J; bases not matched to a gene: 2. CDR3 size: 13 residues. CDR3 sequence reads: CASSLGQGDEQFF. As DNA, the CDR3 is TGTGCCAGCAGTTTGGGACAGGGTGATGAGCAGTTCTTC.

The chain links TRBV6-5 to TRBJ2-5; the D gene is possibly TRBD1 (6 bases). CDR3 length: 14 amino acids. Germline CDR1 is MNHEY and CDR2 is SVGAGI. Trimming removed 5 bases from V and 8 bases from J, with 18 bases in between. The DNA of the CDR3 is TGTGCCAGCAGTGAGACAGGAGAGTTGGCCACCCAGTACTTC. It encodes CASSETGELATQYF.

The table lists this clone with a few counts. V usage is TRBV4-2 and J usage is TRBJ2-2; D is possibly TRBD2 (6 bases). The germline V gene has CDR1 LGHNA and CDR2 YNFKEQ. V was clipped by 1 base and J by 3 bases, with 6 bases between them. This CDR3 has 14 amino acids. The CDR3 loop is CASSQGLDTGELFF. DNA for the CDR3: TGTGCCAGCAGCCAAGGACTAGACACCGGGGAGCTGTTTTTT.

This rearrangement joins TRBV9 to TRBJ2-2, with 9 bases identical to TRBD1. The CDR3 consists of 15 residues. With V trimmed by 4 bases and J by 5 bases, 6 bases remained unmatched. Germline V gene lookup returns CDR1 SGDLS and CDR2 YYNGEE. DNA of the CDR3: TGTGCCAGCAGCTTCTACAGGGGGCTGACCGGGGAGCTGTTTTTT. Translation: CASSFYRGLTGELFF. Variable domain in full (rest from reference TRBV9 and TRBJ2-2): DSGVTQTPKHLITATGQRVTLRCSPRSGDLSVYWYQQSLDQGLQFLIQYYNGEERAKGNILERFSAQQFPDLHSELNLSSLELGDSALYFCASSFYRGLTGELFFGEGSRLTVL.

This sequence joins TRBV19 and TRBJ2-7; D is perhaps TRBD2 (6 bases). The CDR3 sequence is 15 residues long. The V gene's germline CDR1 is LNHDA and CDR2 SQIVND (reference sequence). The ends were cut back, 1 base at V and 4 bases at J, with 14 bases in the middle. The CDR3 reads CASSIVKGEAYEQYF. DNA for the CDR3: TGTGCCAGTAGTATAGTGAAAGGGGAGGCTTACGAGCAGTACTTC.

This clone appeared a single time. V and J are TRBV4-2 and TRBJ1-3, with TRBD1 as a possible D gene (5 bases). Germline V gene sequence: CDR1 LGHNA, CDR2 YNFKEQ. V lost 2 bases and J 1 base, leaving 9 bases between the germline ends. The CDR3 spans 15 residues. In DNA, the CDR3 is TGTGCCAGCAGCCAATCAGCAGGGTCTGGAAACACCATATATTTT. Residues: CASSQSAGSGNTIYF.